This T cell receptor beta chain was recorded in a study of identical twins. Overall study findings and caveats: Beta clonotypes that were abundant in cord blood contained fewer insertions, a pattern absent from memory repertoires. The same donors were not followed; conclusions instead depended on cross-sectional statistical analysis.

Per the germline V gene, CDR1 is ENHRY and CDR2 is SYGVKD. The CDR3 is made up of 13 amino acids. Deletions cut 7 bases from V and 4 bases from J, with 12 bases between. After template switching added a universal primer site, the resulting cDNA carried unique molecular identifiers. TCRdb re-derived calls from the 5' RACE reads in MiXCR, one entry per CDR3 protein. The profile covers some 600,000 distinct CDR3 sequences, with about 7.6% appearing a single time and over 1.5% taken by the ten largest. The table lists this clonotype with many counts. The antigen is undetermined. These data also featured in a second study, about yellow fever vaccine responses in identical twins.

The chain recombines TRBV10-3 with TRBJ2-3, with D tentatively TRBD2 (5 bases). Sequencing was performed on PBMCs. This receptor was taken from a woman aged 18-35 years in good health. The CDR3 nucleotides read TGTGCCATCATGTCCCACGGGGCAGATACGCAGTATTTT. This translates into CAIMSHGADTQYF.